This is a list of T cell receptor beta chains from one sample in a study of blood T cell repertoires in COVID-19. The table came from immunoSEQ multiplex PCR; TCRdb's copy has only in-frame clones and leaves some out. The sample has a few hundred thousand clones, over 75% seen once. What was sequenced was peripheral blood. The receptor source for this set is a human donor in a cohort sampled during active COVID-19. The CDR3 runs from the conserved cysteine through the conserved F or W. A D gene is named only where the DNA matches it firmly. Clone size is stated in some rows and not others, as once, few, many or a class when expanded.

clone_size j_call v_call d_call cdr3_nt cdr3_aa
- TRBJ1-6 TRBV3-1/TRBV3-2 - TGTGCCAGCAGCTCACAGGGTTCACCCCTCCACTTT CASSSQGSPLHF
- TRBJ2-7 TRBV4-1 - TGCGCCAGCAGCCAAGATGGTCCGGGAAACTACGAGCAGTACTTC CASSQDGPGNYEQYF
- TRBJ1-1 TRBV18 - TGTGCCAGCTCACCTATGAGCTCCCAAAACACTGAAGCTTTCTTT CASSPMSSQNTEAFF
- TRBJ2-7 TRBV11-1 - TGTGCCAGCAGCTTACACCAGGCCCGTTCCTACGAGCAGTACTTC CASSLHQARSYEQYF
few TRBJ1-5 TRBV4-3 TRBD1 TGCGCCAGCAGCCCTAACAGGGGAAATCAGCCCCAGCATTTT CASSPNRGNQPQHF
- TRBJ1-4 TRBV5-1 - TGCGCCAGCAGCCTCCGACAGGATGGGGGAAAACTGTTTTTT CASSLRQDGGKLFF
- TRBJ1-1 TRBV6-5 TRBD1 TGTGCCAGCAGCCCCGGGACAGGGGGAAATGATGAAGCTTTCTTT CASSPGTGGNDEAFF
- TRBJ2-1 TRBV10-3 TRBD2 TGTGCCATCAGTGAGCGGGGGGATGAGCAGTTCTTC CAISERGDEQFF
- TRBJ2-7 TRBV19 - TGTGCCAGTAGTATTGCTGAGGGCTCCGAGCAGTACTTC CASSIAEGSEQYF
- TRBJ2-7 TRBV20-1 - TGCAGTGCTAGATCGGGGTTGGAGCAGTACTTC CSARSGLEQYF
- TRBJ2-7 TRBV10-3 TRBD1 TGTGCCTCCGGGACAGGTCCGGGAGACGAGCAGTACTTC CASGTGPGDEQYF
- TRBJ1-2 TRBV5-5 - TGTGCCAGCAGCTTGGCTCCGCCAGCTAACTATGGCTACACCTTC CASSLAPPANYGYTF
- TRBJ1-2 TRBV2 - TGTGCCAGCAGTGAAACGGCGGGAGCTAACTATGGCTACACCTTC CASSETAGANYGYTF
- TRBJ1-5 TRBV6-2/TRBV6-3 - TGTGCCAGCAGTTACGCGACAACGAATCAGCCCCAGCATTTT CASSYATTNQPQHF
- TRBJ2-2 TRBV5-1 - TGCGCCAGCAGCCCGGGACTTCAAACGGCCGGGGAGCTGTTTTTT CASSPGLQTAGELFF
- TRBJ1-1 TRBV19 - TGTGCCAGTAGTTTCTCCGCAGGGTTAGCTTTCTTT CASSFSAGLAFF
- TRBJ2-2 TRBV4-1 TRBD1 TGCGCCAGCAGCCAAGATCGGGACAGCTGGACCGGGGAGCTGTTTTTT CASSQDRDSWTGELFF
- TRBJ1-5 TRBV5-1 TRBD1 TGCGCCAGCAGCTTATTCCTTTCCGGGACAGGGGGCGAGGGCAATCAGCCCCAGCATTTT CASSLFLSGTGGEGNQPQHF
- TRBJ2-1 TRBV6-2/TRBV6-3 TRBD1 TGTGCCAGCAGTGATCGGACAGGGGGCGTGCTCATCAATGAGCAGTTCTTC CASSDRTGGVLINEQFF
few TRBJ2-2 TRBV7-2 TRBD2 TGTGCCAGCAGCTTAGTCGCACTAGCGGGAGGGAACACCGGGGAGCTGTTTTTT CASSLVALAGGNTGELFF
few TRBJ2-7 TRBV4-1 TRBD1 TGCGCCAGCAGCCGAGAAGGGACAGGGTTGGTCGAGCAGTACTTC CASSREGTGLVEQYF
- TRBJ1-1 TRBV5-1 TRBD1 TGCGCCAGCAGCCGTGGGGACAGGACTAACACTGAAGCTTTCTTT CASSRGDRTNTEAFF
few TRBJ2-7 TRBV2 - TGTGCCAGCAGTGAATACGGAGGGGCGGGCAACGAGCAGTACTTC CASSEYGGAGNEQYF
- TRBJ1-5 TRBV5-1 TRBD1 TGCGCCAGCAGCTTGGCTCCAGGGGGTCAGCCCCAGCATTTT CASSLAPGGQPQHF
- TRBJ2-3 TRBV19 TRBD2 TGTGCCAGTAGCGGACTAGCGGGAGTAACAGATACGCAGTATTTT CASSGLAGVTDTQYF
- TRBJ1-5 TRBV6-6 - TGTGCCAGCAGTGACTACAGGGTGAATCAGCCCCAGCATTTT CASSDYRVNQPQHF
- TRBJ2-5 TRBV5-8 TRBD2 TGTGCCAGCAGCTTGGGAGCGGGGGACGGAGAGACCCAGTACTTC CASSLGAGDGETQYF
- TRBJ2-7 TRBV7-3 - TGTGCCAGCAGCCATTCAGCGGGTCCCTACGAGCAGTACTTC CASSHSAGPYEQYF
- TRBJ2-7 TRBV7-9 - TGTGCCAGCAGCTTACTCGGGCGGGAACTACACGAGCAGTACTTC CASSLLGRELHEQYF
- TRBJ1-4 TRBV19 - TGTGCCAGTAGTATGATGCGGGAAAAACTGTTTTTT CASSMMREKLFF
- TRBJ2-3 TRBV5-4 - TGTGCCAGCAGCTTGCCCAGGGAAGATACGCAGTATTTT CASSLPREDTQYF
- TRBJ2-3 TRBV20-1 - TGCAGTGCTAGTCAGACTACTACTAGCACAGATACGCAGTATTTT CSASQTTTSTDTQYF
- TRBJ2-7 TRBV5-1 - TGCGCCAGCAGCTTGCAAGGAGGGCCGCCCTACGAGCAGTACTTC CASSLQGGPPYEQYF
- TRBJ2-5 TRBV7-2 TRBD1 TGTGCCAGCAGCGCAGGGGGTTTGTTGTACCAAGAGACCCAGTACTTC CASSAGGLLYQETQYF
- TRBJ2-7 TRBV5-1 TRBD2 TGCGCCAGCAGCTTGGGCGGGAGTACCTCCTACGAGCAGTACTTC CASSLGGSTSYEQYF
- TRBJ1-3 TRBV19 - TGTGCCAGTAATACAGGGACGAGCTCTGGAAACACCATATATTTT CASNTGTSSGNTIYF
- TRBJ2-3 TRBV21-1 - TGTGCCAGCAGCCAGAGAAGGGGGAAAGGAGATACGCAGTATTTT CASSQRRGKGDTQYF
- TRBJ2-2 TRBV9 - TGTGCCAGCAAGCGTTCGGGCACCGGGGAGCTGTTTTTT CASKRSGTGELFF
- TRBJ1-3 TRBV6-5 - TGTGCCAGCAGTCGACAGATCTCTGGAAACACCATATATTTT CASSRQISGNTIYF
- TRBJ1-5 TRBV7-9 TRBD1 TGTGCCAGCAGCCTCGGACAGGGTAATCAGCCCCAGCATTTT CASSLGQGNQPQHF
- TRBJ1-1 TRBV7-7 TRBD1 TGTGCTAGCAGCGGCCGGACAGGGTATCCTGAAGCTTTCTTT CASSGRTGYPEAFF
- TRBJ2-5 TRBV4-1 TRBD2 TGCGCCAGCACCTTAGACCCGACTAGCAGGGAGACCCAGTACTTC CASTLDPTSRETQYF
once TRBJ1-5 TRBV28 - TGTGCCAGCACCATAGACAATAGCAATCAGCCCCAGCATTTT CASTIDNSNQPQHF
- TRBJ2-7 TRBV29-1 TRBD1 TGCAGCGTCTTGACCGGGACAGCTCACGAGCAGTACTTC CSVLTGTAHEQYF
few TRBJ2-1 TRBV18 TRBD2 TGTGCCAGCTCAAGACTAAGCGGGAGAGGATCCTACAATGAGCAGTTCTTC CASSRLSGRGSYNEQFF
- TRBJ2-6 TRBV7-2 TRBD1 TGTGCCAGCAGCATTGACAGGGGCCACTCTGGGGCCAACGTCCTGACTTTC CASSIDRGHSGANVLTF
- TRBJ2-1 TRBV3-1/TRBV3-2 - TGTGCCAGCAGCCAGGGCCCGAACGAGCAGTTCTTC CASSQGPNEQFF
once TRBJ1-5 TRBV7-9 TRBD1 TGTGCCAGCAGCCGGACAGGGATGCAGCCCCAGCATTTT CASSRTGMQPQHF
- TRBJ1-2 TRBV6-5 - TGTGCCAGCAGCGTCGAGACCGGGGGGTATGGCTACACCTTC CASSVETGGYGYTF
- TRBJ1-2 TRBV6-5 - TGTGCCAGCAGACAGGGTCCGGGCTACACCTTC CASRQGPGYTF
- TRBJ1-2 TRBV6-1 TRBD1 TGTGCCAGCAGTGACAAAGCCGGGACAGGGGGATTCTTCTATGGCTACACCTTC CASSDKAGTGGFFYGYTF
- TRBJ2-2 TRBV4-3 - TGCGCCAGCAGCAGCAGACAGGTCTCGAACACCGGGGAGCTGTTTTTT CASSSRQVSNTGELFF
- TRBJ1-4 TRBV7-2 - TGTGCCAGCAGCTTAGAGAAGGGGACTAATGAAAAACTGTTTTTT CASSLEKGTNEKLFF
once TRBJ2-7 TRBV6-5 - TGTGCCAGCATGGAGAGACCGCTTTGGGAGCAGTACTTC CASMERPLWEQYF
- TRBJ2-7 TRBV6-5 TRBD2 TGTGCCAGCAGTTACAGGCTAGCGGGAGGGCCCGAGCAGTACTTC CASSYRLAGGPEQYF
- TRBJ2-5 TRBV19 - TGTGCCAGCTCAAAAGCGGGCCTTGGGGGAGAGACCCAGTACTTC CASSKAGLGGETQYF
once TRBJ1-1 TRBV12-3/TRBV12-4 - TGTGCCAGCAGTTTGGGCACAAACACTGAAGCTTTCTTT CASSLGTNTEAFF
- TRBJ2-7 TRBV5-4 TRBD2 TGTGCCAGCAGCTTGGGAGGGCTAGCGGGAACCTACGAGCAGTACTTC CASSLGGLAGTYEQYF
few TRBJ2-2 TRBV5-6 TRBD2 TGTGCCAGCACATCAGCGGGAGGGAACACCGGGGAGCTGTTTTTT CASTSAGGNTGELFF
- TRBJ1-6 TRBV3-1/TRBV3-2 TRBD1 TGTGCCAGCAGCCAGGGACCGGGACAGGGGGTTTCACCCCTCCACTTT CASSQGPGQGVSPLHF